What follows are 20 T cell receptor beta chains derived from one specimen sequenced in a study of T cells in tuberculosis. The assay was immunoSEQ multiplex PCR, and TCRdb's table has in-frame clones only and misses some. The data contain some 7,900 clones, around 93% of them singletons. Material for sequencing was PBMCs. The receptors derive from an adult with tuberculosis.

This clone is a singleton in its sample. In DNA, the CDR3 is TGTGCCAGCAGTGAAGGGACTAGGGCTTACAATGAGCAGTTCTTC. Protein sequence: CASSEGTRAYNEQFF. The J gene is TRBJ2-1, the V gene TRBV6-1; 7 nucleotides match TRBD2. Germline V CDR1 and CDR2: MNHNS, SASEGT. V was clipped by 1 base and J by 4 bases; unmatched bases: 4. The CDR3 totals 15 residues.

V is TRBV19 and J is TRBJ2-1; D is perhaps TRBD2 (5 bases). Per germline, CDR1 LNHDA and CDR2 SQIVND (reference sequence). The CDR3 has 15 amino acids. The V end was cut by 6 bases, the J end by 5 bases, with 17 bases between. CDR3 DNA: TGTGCCAGTAGGATTTCCCGGGAAAACAACAATGAGCAGTTCTTC. It yields the protein CASRISRENNNEQFF.

The chain is built from TRBV13 and TRBJ2-1; 8 bases are shared with TRBD1. CDR3 length: 16 amino acids. Germline CDR1 and CDR2: PRHDT and FYEKMQ (reference sequence). With 5 bases clipped from V and 6 bases from J, the junction kept 12 bases outside the gene matches. CDR3 DNA: TGTGCCAGCAGCCGATCCCGGACAGGGATGTTCAATGAGCAGTTCTTC. Protein sequence: CASSRSRTGMFNEQFF. The full variable domain, in which reference TRBV13 and TRBJ2-1 provide the parts outside the CDR3, is AAGVIQSPRHLIKEKRETATLKCYPIPRHDTVYWYQQGPGQDPQFLISFYEKMQSDKGSIPDRFSAQQFSDYHSELNMSSLELGDSALYFCASSRSRTGMFNEQFFGPGTRLTVL.

The chain is built from TRBV7-9 and TRBJ2-5, with 8 bases that match TRBD2. V was pared by 5 bases and J by 0 bases, with 8 bases of the junction left unmatched. The CDR3 is made up of 16 amino acids. Germline V CDR1 and CDR2: SEHNR, FQNEAQ (reference sequence). In DNA, the CDR3 is TGTGCCAGCAGCCCGGGGGGGGCCTCCTACCAAGAGACCCAGTACTTC. Protein sequence: CASSPGGASYQETQYF.

This sequence joins TRBV4-1 and TRBJ2-7; a weak D match, TRBD1 (5 bases). The CDR3 contains 14 residues. Looked up from germline, CDR1 is MGHRA and CDR2 is YSYEKL. V was shortened by 0 bases and J by 6 bases, with 12 bases between the two germline ends. The CDR3 coding sequence is TGCGCCAGCAGCCAAGATCTAACCCAGGGCGAGCAGTACTTC. Translation: CASSQDLTQGEQYF.

The genes are TRBV27 and TRBJ1-5, with TRBD1 matching over 9 bases. Germline V CDR1 and CDR2: MNHEY, SMNVEV (reference sequence). The V gene end was trimmed by 2 bases and the J gene end by 4 bases; junction bases not matched to a gene: 15. The CDR3 has 19 amino acids. The CDR3 nucleotides read TGTGCCAGCAGTTTACCGGACAGGGGTGAGGTTAATAGTAATCAGCCCCAGCATTTT. Its translation: CASSLPDRGEVNSNQPQHF.

The chain employs TRBV19 and TRBJ2-5; 11 bases fit TRBD1. With V trimmed by 4 bases and J by 5 bases, 9 bases remained unmatched. The CDR3 consists of 16 residues. Per the germline V gene, CDR1 is LNHDA and CDR2 is SQIVND (reference sequence). The CDR3 reads CASSRAGQGAGETQYF. Written as DNA, the CDR3 is TGTGCCAGTAGTAGGGCAGGACAGGGGGCTGGGGAGACCCAGTACTTC.

The chain employs TRBV10-3 and TRBJ2-7, with a tentative D call TRBD1 (6 bases). Germline V gives CDR1 ENHRY, CDR2 SYGVKD. There are 13 residues in the CDR3. Trimming took off 6 bases at V and 0 bases at J, with 9 bases between the two ends. In DNA, the CDR3 is TGTGCCATCAGGGACAGCAGCTCCTACGAGCAGTACTTC. It codes for CAIRDSSSYEQYF.

The gene calls are TRBV25-1 and TRBJ2-3; 11 bases line up with TRBD1. The ends lost 4 bases at V and 5 bases at J; junction bases unmatched: 8. Germline CDR1 is MGHDK and CDR2 is SYGVNS. The CDR3 length is 16 residues. The chain's CDR3 is CASSVRDRGEIDTQYF. The CDR3 region has the DNA TGTGCCAGCAGTGTACGGGACAGGGGGGAGATAGATACGCAGTATTTT.

The genes are TRBV5-1 and TRBJ1-1; no reliable D call. V was clipped by 0 bases and J by 0 bases, with 15 bases between them. Germline V gene sequence: CDR1 SGHRS, CDR2 YFSETQ. CDR3 size: 17 residues. Here the CDR3 reads CASSLGTFNLMNTEAFF. The CDR3 nucleotides are TGCGCCAGCAGCTTGGGAACATTTAATCTCATGAACACTGAAGCTTTCTTT.

The CDR3 sequence is CASSSQAIFSGNTIYF. The CDR3, as DNA: TGTGCCAGCAGTTCTCAAGCTATATTCTCTGGAAACACCATATATTTT. The chain joins TRBV6-5 to TRBJ1-3; no clear D gene. CDR1 MNHEY and CDR2 SVGAGI come from the germline V gene. Trimming shortened V by 4 bases and J by 0 bases, and 13 bases separated the two germline ends. The CDR3 sequence is 16 residues long.

This clone has only a few counts. The chain is built from TRBV5-1 and TRBJ1-2; a weak D match, TRBD1 (5 bases). V was clipped by 0 bases and J by 3 bases, with 6 bases between them. Germline CDR1 SGHRS, CDR2 YFSETQ. The CDR3 totals 13 residues. The CDR3 DNA follows: TGCGCCAGCAGCTTGGACAGGTACTATGGCTACACCTTC. It codes for CASSLDRYYGYTF.

This clone has a handful of counts. The chain recombines TRBV19 with TRBJ2-5; 12 bases fit TRBD2. The CDR3 is 16 residues long. The V segment lost 3 bases and the J segment 2 bases; nucleotides outside the gene matches: 4. Per the germline V gene, CDR1 is LNHDA and CDR2 is SQIVND (reference sequence). Here the CDR3 DNA reads TGTGCCAGTAGTATGACTAGCGGGGGAGTACAAGAGACCCAGTACTTC. Its translation: CASSMTSGGVQETQYF.

The rearrangement joins TRBV28 to TRBJ1-6; 7 nucleotides match TRBD1. The V and J ends lost 5 bases and 10 bases, in that order; junction bases with no gene match: 2. Germline-derived CDR1 and CDR2 are MDHEN and SYDVKM. CDR3 length: 12 residues. CDR3 protein: CASSVTGSPLHF. DNA of the CDR3: TGTGCCAGCAGTGTGACAGGGTCACCCCTCCACTTT.

This rearrangement joins TRBV6-6 to TRBJ2-5, with a weak D call TRBD2 (5 bases). Per the germline V gene, CDR1 is MNHNY and CDR2 is SVGAGI (reference sequence). This CDR3 is 15 amino acids long. V gave up 1 base and J gave up 2 bases, with 11 bases separating them. The CDR3 protein is CASSYLARRQETQYF. The CDR3 nucleotides are TGTGCCAGCAGTTACTTGGCTAGGAGGCAAGAGACCCAGTACTTC.

The chain couples TRBV30 to TRBJ1-2, with D possibly matching TRBD1 (6 bases). Germline CDR1 GTSNPN, CDR2 SVGIG (reference sequence). This CDR3 region has 14 residues. V lost 2 bases and J lost 4, with 14 bases in between. This chain's CDR3 is CAWSPSGESYGYTF. The CDR3, as DNA: TGTGCCTGGAGTCCTTCAGGGGAAAGCTATGGCTACACCTTC.

The J gene is TRBJ1-2, the V gene TRBV13, with 7 bases identical to TRBD1. The germline CDR1 and CDR2 sequences are PRHDT and FYEKMQ (reference sequence). V lost 4 bases and J lost 1; bases outside the gene matches: 9. This CDR3 spans 16 amino acids. CDR3 nucleotide sequence: TGTGCCAGCAGCTCCGTTTGGGCAGGGGGTAACTATGGCTACACCTTC. Amino acid sequence: CASSSVWAGGNYGYTF.

The chain recombines TRBV7-9 with TRBJ2-7; D is perhaps TRBD1 (5 bases). Germline loops: CDR1 SEHNR, CDR2 FQNEAQ (reference sequence). The V end was cut by 2 bases, the J end by 3 bases, with 14 bases between. The CDR3 spans 15 residues. Here the CDR3 DNA reads TGTGCCAGCAGCTTATTTCAGGGTCCACTCTACGAGCAGTACTTC. Translated, it gives CASSLFQGPLYEQYF.

The chain uses TRBV5-1 and TRBJ1-2; possibly TRBD1 for D (6 bases). The germline CDR1 and CDR2 sequences are SGHRS and YFSETQ. CDR3 length equals 16 residues. Deletions cut 4 bases from V and 4 bases from J, with 20 bases between. CDR3 region: CASSKRADRMGYGYTF. Here the CDR3 DNA reads TGCGCCAGCAGCAAAAGGGCGGACAGAATGGGCTATGGCTACACCTTC.

This chain connects TRBV11-2 to TRBJ2-1; D ambiguous. This CDR3 contains 16 residues. In germline, CDR1 is SGHAT, CDR2 FQNNGV. V lost 4 bases to trimming and J lost 0 bases, with 13 bases between them. The CDR3: CASSSYLSGSYNEQFF. CDR3 DNA: TGTGCCAGCAGCTCCTATCTCTCGGGCTCCTACAATGAGCAGTTCTTC. Together with reference TRBV11-2 and TRBJ2-1, the CDR3 gives the full variable domain: EAGVAQSPRYKIIEKRQSVAFWCNPISGHATLYWYQQILGQGPKLLIQFQNNGVVDDSQLPKDRFSAERLKGVDSTLKIQPAKLEDSAVYLCASSSYLSGSYNEQFFGPGTRLTVL.